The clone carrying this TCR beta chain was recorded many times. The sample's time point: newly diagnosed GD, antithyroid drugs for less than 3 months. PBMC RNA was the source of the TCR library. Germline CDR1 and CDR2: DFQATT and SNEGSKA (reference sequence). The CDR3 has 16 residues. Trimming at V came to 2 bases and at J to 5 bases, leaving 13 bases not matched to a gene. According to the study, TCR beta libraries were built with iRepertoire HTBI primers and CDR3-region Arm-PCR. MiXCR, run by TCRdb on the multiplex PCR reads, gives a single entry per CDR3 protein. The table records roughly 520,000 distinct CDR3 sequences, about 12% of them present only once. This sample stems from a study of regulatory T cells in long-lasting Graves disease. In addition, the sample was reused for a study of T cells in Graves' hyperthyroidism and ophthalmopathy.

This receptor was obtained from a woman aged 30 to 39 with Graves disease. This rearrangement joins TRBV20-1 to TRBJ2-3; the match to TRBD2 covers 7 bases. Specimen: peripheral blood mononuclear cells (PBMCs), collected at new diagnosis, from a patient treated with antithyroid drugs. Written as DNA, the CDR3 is TGCAGTGCTAGATCGACGTTTGGCGGGAGCCTAGATACGCAGTATTTT. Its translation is CSARSTFGGSLDTQYF.